Listed below are T cell receptor beta chains from one sample, sequenced in a study of a mutant IDH1 vaccine in newly diagnosed glioma. Only in-frame clones appear in the TCRdb table, and some are missing; sequencing was by immunoSEQ multiplex PCR. The sample has some 26,000 clones; 60% to 75% are singletons. These receptors are not linked to any known antigen. The input for sequencing was peripheral blood mononuclear cells (PBMCs), taken from a glioma patient whose treatment included an IDH1 peptide vaccine. Receptor source: a man between 18 and 35 years old with glioma. Some clones in this sample may be carry-over from other donors' samples. Both conserved end residues are part of each CDR3. The order of the fields is V gene, J gene, clone size, D gene, CDR3 DNA, CDR3 protein. The D gene is left open where the match is weak. Expanded clones are given a class, and other clones once, few, many or no size at all.

>TRBV7-9|TRBJ1-1|few|NA
TGTGCCAGCAGCTTACCTGGCAGGAGCCCTGAAGCTTTCTTT
CASSLPGRSPEAFF
>TRBV7-7|TRBJ2-5|NA|NA
TGTGCTAGCAGCTTATTACAGGGAGAAGAGACCCAGTACTTC
CASSLLQGEETQYF
>TRBV7-6|TRBJ2-2|few|NA
TGTGCCAGCAGCTTAGGGGTCAGTGAGAACACCGGGGAGCTGTTTTTT
CASSLGVSENTGELFF
>TRBV6-6|TRBJ2-3|NA|NA
TGTGCCAGCAGGCAACAGGGACGCGCTTCCACAGATACGCAGTATTTT
CASRQQGRASTDTQYF
>TRBV5-6|TRBJ2-7|once|TRBD1
TGTGCCAGCAGCTTCCAGACAGGGACCTACGAGCAGTACTTC
CASSFQTGTYEQYF
>TRBV6-6|TRBJ2-5|NA|NA
TGTGCCAGCAGTTATGGGCTTGAGACCCAGTACTTC
CASSYGLETQYF
>TRBV5-6|TRBJ2-3|NA|NA
TGTGCCAGCATTGTAGGTGGTCATTTGGATACGCAGTATTTT
CASIVGGHLDTQYF
>TRBV27|TRBJ2-1|NA|NA
TGTGCCAGCAGTTTCAGGGACTTACCATACAATGAGCAGTTCTTC
CASSFRDLPYNEQFF
>TRBV5-1|TRBJ2-2|NA|NA
TGCGCCAGCAGCTTGGGATTCCAGGGGCCCGGGGAGCTGTTTTTT
CASSLGFQGPGELFF
>TRBV27|TRBJ2-7|NA|NA
TGTGCCAGCAGTTACGGGGGTCCCTACGAGCAGTACTTC
CASSYGGPYEQYF
>TRBV7-2|TRBJ2-7|NA|TRBD2
TGTGCCAGCAGCTTAGACGGGGGGGCCCTAGAGCAGTACTTC
CASSLDGGALEQYF
>TRBV30|TRBJ2-7|NA|NA
TGTGCCTGGAGTGTACACGGGGAAGACGAGCAGTACTTC
CAWSVHGEDEQYF
>TRBV5-6|TRBJ1-5|NA|TRBD1
TGTGCCAGCAGCAGGACAGGGGGTAATCAGCCCCAGCATTTT
CASSRTGGNQPQHF
>TRBV4-1|TRBJ1-4|NA|TRBD1
TGCGCCAGCAGCCAAGATCGGACAGGGTTAGTAAAACTGTTTTTT
CASSQDRTGLVKLFF
>TRBV4-1|TRBJ2-5|once|NA
TGCGCCAGCAGCCAAGCGACAGTTGAGACCCAGTACTTC
CASSQATVETQYF
>TRBV29-1|TRBJ2-7|NA|NA
TGCAGCGTTGGGGGGACTTGGTCGGGCGAACTTTACGAGCAGTACTTC
CSVGGTWSGELYEQYF